This is a list of T cell receptor beta chains from one sample in a study of blood T cells in healthy people across ages. TCRdb reprocessed the 5' RACE reads with MiXCR, giving one entry per CDR3 protein. The sample records approximately 1.5 million distinct CDR3 sequences, approximately 42% being singletons. What was sequenced was blood. The receptors were sampled from a woman aged 18-29 years in good health. Each CDR3 is given with its conserved first and last residue. Expanded clones get a size class; other rows say once, few or many, or leave the size out.

abundance: -; j_gene: TRBJ2-1; v_gene: TRBV6-1; CDR3aa: CASRSLLAPKDNEQFF
abundance: -; j_gene: TRBJ2-3; v_gene: TRBV9; CDR3aa: CASTVGRATDTQYF
abundance: -; j_gene: TRBJ2-5; v_gene: TRBV29-1; CDR3aa: CSVEQGVETQYF
abundance: -; j_gene: TRBJ2-4; v_gene: TRBV5-5; CDR3aa: CASSFQGNIQYF
abundance: many; j_gene: TRBJ2-7; v_gene: TRBV20-1; CDR3aa: CSARGGDEQYF
abundance: many; j_gene: TRBJ2-5; v_gene: TRBV6-2/TRBV6-3; CDR3aa: CASTLIGQGMWETQYF
abundance: -; j_gene: TRBJ2-7; v_gene: TRBV11-2; CDR3aa: CASSFRRDEQYF
abundance: -; j_gene: TRBJ1-4; v_gene: TRBV20-1; CDR3aa: CSALPGQGNEKLFF
abundance: -; j_gene: TRBJ2-2; v_gene: TRBV20-1; CDR3aa: CSAPPSSSGGHTGELFF
abundance: once; j_gene: TRBJ2-2; v_gene: TRBV2; CDR3aa: CASSEWTTTESGELFF
abundance: -; j_gene: TRBJ2-7; v_gene: TRBV28; CDR3aa: CASGGGSYEQYF
abundance: -; j_gene: TRBJ2-1; v_gene: TRBV7-2; CDR3aa: CASSKRGDRIYNEQFF
abundance: -; j_gene: TRBJ2-3; v_gene: TRBV29-1; CDR3aa: CSVRTVSTDTQYF
abundance: few; j_gene: TRBJ2-1; v_gene: TRBV3-1; CDR3aa: CASSQTSGGNEQFF
abundance: -; j_gene: TRBJ2-3; v_gene: TRBV27; CDR3aa: CASSDTGTTKDTQYF
abundance: -; j_gene: TRBJ1-4; v_gene: TRBV7-9; CDR3aa: CAGSLVSGATNEKLFF
abundance: -; j_gene: TRBJ2-4; v_gene: TRBV4-3; CDR3aa: CASSIGRRRATSLAKNIQYF
abundance: -; j_gene: TRBJ1-5; v_gene: TRBV20-1; CDR3aa: CSAREPLNQPQHF
abundance: -; j_gene: -; v_gene: TRBV7-2; CDR3aa: CASSYRLAGKNIQYF
abundance: few; j_gene: TRBJ2-3; v_gene: TRBV15; CDR3aa: CATSRVGGTDTQYF
abundance: many; j_gene: TRBJ2-1; v_gene: TRBV6-2/TRBV6-3; CDR3aa: CASSYWSSYNEQFF
abundance: -; j_gene: TRBJ2-3; v_gene: TRBV6-2/TRBV6-3; CDR3aa: CASSYTLAGLADTQYF
abundance: few; j_gene: TRBJ2-7; v_gene: TRBV12-3/TRBV12-4; CDR3aa: CASSSTSGGPYNEQYF
abundance: few; j_gene: TRBJ2-3; v_gene: TRBV9; CDR3aa: CASSVGSGGRTDTQYF
abundance: -; j_gene: TRBJ2-4; v_gene: TRBV3-1; CDR3aa: CASSQDWKNIQYF
abundance: -; j_gene: TRBJ2-2; v_gene: TRBV13; CDR3aa: CASSGQGIRELFF
abundance: few; j_gene: TRBJ1-5; v_gene: TRBV2; CDR3aa: CASSVEQGNQPQHF
abundance: once; j_gene: -; v_gene: TRBV7-3; CDR3aa: CASSSTLASSYNEQYF
abundance: -; j_gene: TRBJ2-7; v_gene: TRBV27; CDR3aa: CASSFKGMYEQYF
abundance: few; j_gene: TRBJ2-7; v_gene: TRBV28; CDR3aa: CASSSLSLYEQYF
abundance: many; j_gene: TRBJ2-7; v_gene: TRBV10-3; CDR3aa: CAISDPDSYEQYF
abundance: few; j_gene: TRBJ2-1; v_gene: TRBV24-1; CDR3aa: CATSDNRGGWNEQFF
abundance: -; j_gene: TRBJ2-7; v_gene: TRBV6-2/TRBV6-3; CDR3aa: CASSSLAANYEQYF
abundance: few; j_gene: TRBJ2-7; v_gene: TRBV4-1; CDR3aa: CASSHGNISPYEQYF
abundance: once; j_gene: TRBJ2-5; v_gene: TRBV12-3/TRBV12-4; CDR3aa: CASSFPSGGGNEQYF
abundance: few; j_gene: TRBJ2-3; v_gene: TRBV12-3/TRBV12-4; CDR3aa: CASSLWGGFTDTQYF
abundance: many; j_gene: TRBJ2-1; v_gene: TRBV6-5; CDR3aa: CASSYSPSSYNEQFF
abundance: -; j_gene: TRBJ2-7; v_gene: TRBV12-3/TRBV12-4; CDR3aa: CASSLGVTRLEQYF
abundance: -; j_gene: TRBJ2-1; v_gene: TRBV20-1; CDR3aa: CSARDFSGTYNEQFF
abundance: -; j_gene: TRBJ1-2; v_gene: TRBV2; CDR3aa: CASSEESYYGYTF
abundance: few; j_gene: TRBJ1-5; v_gene: TRBV27; CDR3aa: CASSSLGQGISQPQHF
abundance: few; j_gene: TRBJ2-7; v_gene: TRBV4-1; CDR3aa: CASSQDPNEQYF
abundance: -; j_gene: TRBJ1-1; v_gene: TRBV30; CDR3aa: CAWSKTGNTEAFF
abundance: -; j_gene: TRBJ1-1; v_gene: TRBV29-1; CDR3aa: CSVDDGQEITEAFF
abundance: -; j_gene: TRBJ2-5; v_gene: TRBV25-1; CDR3aa: CASSPTSGGWETQYF
abundance: -; j_gene: TRBJ2-1; v_gene: TRBV7-6; CDR3aa: CASSLVGSSGRSYNEQFF
abundance: -; j_gene: TRBJ1-5; v_gene: TRBV4-1; CDR3aa: CASSQAGGRNQPQHF
abundance: few; j_gene: TRBJ2-7; v_gene: TRBV20-1; CDR3aa: CSASGRIYEQYF
abundance: -; j_gene: TRBJ2-5; v_gene: TRBV29-1; CDR3aa: CSVEGDGSPGEQYF
abundance: -; j_gene: TRBJ2-1; v_gene: TRBV4-2; CDR3aa: CASSQEGTKAWGEQFF
abundance: few; j_gene: TRBJ2-7; v_gene: TRBV27; CDR3aa: CASSLSPGGYFYEQYF
abundance: many; j_gene: TRBJ1-2; v_gene: TRBV20-1; CDR3aa: CSADPGTHYGYTF
abundance: -; j_gene: TRBJ2-7; v_gene: TRBV25-1; CDR3aa: CASSGMSGDHEQYF